This TCR beta chain was profiled in a study of T cells in Graves' hyperthyroidism and ophthalmopathy. With duration under 3 months, ophthalmopathy was active: Clinical Activity Score at least 3, NOSPECS at least 4. Study conclusions and caveats: Ophthalmopathy, which appeared later, was predicted by the model a median approximately 6.7 months before onset.

Amplified TCR beta CDR3 regions derived from RNA transcripts. The primer set for the first-round RT-PCR of the TCR CDR3 was HTBI. TCRdb processed the multiplex PCR reads anew with MiXCR; each CDR3 protein has one entry. This table holds 560,000 or so distinct CDR3 sequences, 20% found once. Trimming stripped 5 bases from V and 5 bases from J, with 12 bases between. The CDR3 spans 13 residues. Germline loops: CDR1 MNHNS, CDR2 SASEGT. Details on this clonotype: No antigen is known for it.

The genes are TRBV6-1 and TRBJ2-5; D call uncertain. The source is a man aged 40-49 years with Graves' ophthalmopathy. Sequenced: blood. CDR3 coding DNA: TGTGCCAGCAGTTATAATAGGTTGGAGACCCAGTACTTC. Protein sequence: CASSYNRLETQYF.